These T cell receptor beta chains were read from a single sample in a study of spatial heterogeneity in lung cancer. MiXCR, applied by TCRdb to the 5' RACE reads, yields one record per CDR3 protein. The top ten clones hold around 50% of a sample with around 11,000 distinct CDR3 sequences, 3% to 4.5% of them seen once. Sequences were derived from PBMCs, sampled at surgery. These receptors were taken from a female donor with early-stage non-small cell lung cancer. The CDR3 runs from the conserved cysteine through the conserved F or W. D genes are given only for firm matches. The size field is filled for only some rows; it gives once, few, many or a size class.

abundance,v_gene,j_gene,len,d_gene,CDR3aa,CDR3nt
NA,TRBV18,TRBJ2-2,19,TRBD2,CASSPLGLAGVLNTGELFF,TGTGCCAGCTCACCCTTAGGACTAGCGGGAGTACTGAACACCGGGGAGCTGTTTTTT
many,TRBV7-9,TRBJ2-1,10,NA,CASSHSTKFF,TGTGCCAGCAGCCATTCCACGAAGTTCTTC
many,TRBV14,TRBJ1-1,13,NA,CASSRTQGFGAFF,TGTGCCAGCAGCCGCACACAGGGTTTTGGAGCTTTCTTT
NA,TRBV9,TRBJ2-3,15,NA,CASSEKGAGTDTQYF,TGTGCCAGCAGCGAGAAAGGGGCTGGGACAGATACGCAGTATTTT
many,TRBV5-4,TRBJ1-6,14,TRBD1,CASSSGGGNSPLHF,TGTGCCAGCAGCTCAGGGGGAGGTAATTCACCCCTCCACTTT
medium-sized,TRBV27,TRBJ2-5,15,TRBD2,CASRASGGAGETQYF,TGTGCCAGCCGCGCTAGCGGGGGGGCAGGGGAGACCCAGTACTTC
many,TRBV2,TRBJ1-4,11,NA,CASSDQEKLFF,TGTGCCAGCAGTGACCAGGAAAAACTGTTTTTT
few,TRBV2,TRBJ2-3,14,TRBD1,CASTPQGDTDTQYF,TGTGCCAGCACGCCACAGGGGGACACAGATACGCAGTATTTT
many,TRBV7-8,TRBJ1-2,13,NA,CASSPEPPLGYTF,TGTGCCAGCAGCCCCGAACCACCACTTGGCTACACCTTC
many,TRBV5-1,TRBJ2-2,16,NA,CASSLAGSLTTGELFF,TGCGCCAGCAGCTTGGCCGGGTCCTTAACCACCGGGGAGCTGTTTTTT
many,TRBV5-1,TRBJ2-5,14,NA,CASSLSASLETQYF,TGCGCCAGCAGCCTATCGGCCTCTCTGGAGACCCAGTACTTC
many,TRBV7-9,TRBJ2-3,15,NA,CASSPLLGRTDTQYF,TGTGCCAGCAGCCCCCTCCTGGGGAGAACAGATACGCAGTATTTT
many,TRBV7-9,TRBJ2-2,15,NA,CASSFGQGYTGELFF,TGTGCCAGCAGCTTTGGCCAGGGGTACACCGGGGAGCTGTTTTTT
few,TRBV5-4,TRBJ1-2,11,NA,CASSSTGGYTF,TGTGCCAGCAGCTCGACCGGGGGCTACACCTTC
many,TRBV29-1,TRBJ1-1,12,TRBD1,CSVEGQGGEAFF,TGCAGCGTTGAAGGACAGGGGGGTGAAGCTTTCTTT
many,TRBV3-1,TRBJ2-2,17,TRBD2,CASSRPTSEVATGELFF,TGTGCCAGCAGCCGACCGACTAGCGAGGTTGCTACCGGGGAGCTGTTTTTT
many,TRBV7-2,TRBJ1-5,15,NA,CASSLVAGAGQPQHF,TGTGCCAGCAGCTTAGTCGCAGGGGCCGGCCAGCCCCAGCATTTT
many,TRBV6-2/TRBV6-3,TRBJ2-3,15,NA,CASSPRGTQTDTQYF,TGTGCCAGCAGCCCCAGAGGGACGCAGACAGATACGCAGTATTTT
many,TRBV7-9,TRBJ2-2,21,TRBD1,CASSRTVVGTGPARVTGELFF,TGTGCCAGCAGCCGGACGGTAGTGGGGACAGGGCCCGCGCGGGTAACCGGGGAGCTGTTTTTT
many,TRBV27,TRBJ2-3,15,NA,CASSSPTESTDTQYF,TGTGCCAGCAGTTCCCCCACGGAGAGCACAGATACGCAGTATTTT
few,TRBV6-6,TRBJ1-2,15,TRBD1,CASSPGQVPNYGYTF,TGTGCCAGCAGTCCGGGACAGGTACCTAACTATGGCTACACCTTC
many,TRBV6-1,TRBJ1-5,16,NA,CASSEDHGYSNQPQHF,TGTGCCAGCAGTGAAGATCACGGTTATAGCAATCAGCCCCAGCATTTT
medium-sized,TRBV4-1,TRBJ2-7,16,NA,CASSPGPGPSSYEQYF,TGCGCCAGCAGCCCAGGACCGGGACCAAGCTCCTACGAGCAGTACTTC
NA,TRBV6-2/TRBV6-3,TRBJ1-5,17,TRBD1,CASSYPGQGFSHQPQHF,TGTGCCAGCAGTTACCCGGGACAGGGTTTCTCTCATCAGCCCCAGCATTTT
many,TRBV6-2/TRBV6-3,TRBJ2-5,14,TRBD1,CASSTDRGWETQYF,TGTGCCAGCAGTACGGACAGGGGGTGGGAGACCCAGTACTTC
NA,TRBV18,TRBJ2-1,14,TRBD1,CASSPGQGRNEQFF,TGTGCCAGCTCACCCGGACAGGGAAGGAATGAGCAGTTCTTC
NA,TRBV10-3,TRBJ2-7,14,NA,CAITDNAQGLEQYF,TGTGCCATCACTGACAACGCACAGGGCCTCGAGCAGTACTTC
many,TRBV6-2/TRBV6-3,TRBJ1-1,11,NA,CASGQGQEAFF,TGTGCCAGCGGGCAGGGGCAAGAAGCTTTCTTT